The 32 T cell receptor beta chains in this list originate from one sample, sequenced in a study of shared clonotypes between healthy human individuals. Only in-frame clones appear in the TCRdb table, and some are missing; sequencing was by immunoSEQ multiplex PCR. Found here are about 2.1 million clones, around 93% of them singletons; the top ten hold 1.5% to 2%. Only CD45RO-negative cells positively selected for CCR7 counted as naive CD8 cells, so terminally differentiated effector memory CD45RA+ cells were excluded. The sequenced sample was naive CD8+ T cells from PBMCs. These receptors came from a man younger than 35 in good health. Some clones in this sample may be carry-over from other donors' samples.

Notes on this clone: This sample also contains other DNA sequences that code for the same CDR3. The chain links TRBV25-1 to TRBJ2-7; maybe TRBD2 (6 bases). CDR3 length: 12 residues. Germline values: CDR1 MGHDK, CDR2 SYGVNS. Trimming removed 5 bases from V and 4 bases from J, with 9 bases in between. Here the CDR3 reads CASSISGYEQYF. The CDR3 DNA reads as TGTGCCAGCAGTATCAGCGGGTACGAGCAGTACTTC.

The chain links TRBV10-2 to TRBJ2-3, with a weak D call TRBD2 (6 bases). CDR1 and CDR2 from the germline V gene are WSHSY and SAAADI. The CDR3 totals 14 residues. With 5 bases removed from V and 4 bases from J, the gap between germline ends came to 13 bases. The CDR3 nucleotides read TGCGCCAGCAGTAAGACTAGTCCCGCAGATACGCAGTATTTT. It is translated as CASSKTSPADTQYF.

The chain couples TRBV19 to TRBJ2-5, with D possibly called TRBD1 or TRBD2 (7 bases each). From germline, CDR1 is LNHDA and CDR2 SQIVND (reference sequence). V was clipped by 3 bases and J by 4 bases, with 15 bases between them. The CDR3 totals 15 residues. CDR3 DNA sequence: TGTGCCAGTAGTATGGGGGGGACAGTTTCAGAGACCCAGTACTTC. Amino acids: CASSMGGTVSETQYF.

V gene TRBV29-1 combines with J gene TRBJ2-7, with 7 bases lining up with TRBD2. J lost 4 bases, V lost 5 bases, and 8 bases had no gene match. Germline V gene lookup returns CDR1 SQVTM and CDR2 ANQGSEA. This CDR3 has 13 amino acids. This chain's CDR3 is CSVKGGSLYEQYF. The CDR3 nucleotides read TGCAGCGTTAAGGGCGGGAGTTTATACGAGCAGTACTTC.

The chain combines TRBV25-1 with TRBJ2-2, with 7 positions matching TRBD1. Losses at the gene ends were 6 bases for V and 3 bases for J; bases not matched to a gene: 7. Germline V gives CDR1 MGHDK, CDR2 SYGVNS. The length of the CDR3 is 15 residues. CDR3: CASRRQGGDTGELFF. The CDR3 DNA follows: TGTGCCAGCAGAAGACAGGGTGGAGACACCGGGGAGCTGTTTTTT.

The chain uses TRBV11-2 and TRBJ1-4, with TRBD1 as a possible D gene (5 bases). V lost 0 bases and J lost 8, with 13 bases in between. CDR1 and CDR2 (germline): SGHAT, FQNNGV. The CDR3 consists of 15 residues. The chain's CDR3 is CASSLETRVREKLFF. CDR3 nucleotide sequence: TGTGCCAGCAGCTTAGAGACCAGGGTTAGGGAAAAACTGTTTTTT. Full variable domain (outside the CDR3, taken from reference TRBV11-2 and TRBJ1-4): EAGVAQSPRYKIIEKRQSVAFWCNPISGHATLYWYQQILGQGPKLLIQFQNNGVVDDSQLPKDRFSAERLKGVDSTLKIQPAKLEDSAVYLCASSLETRVREKLFFGSGTQLSVL.

Turning to this clone: Within the sample, other DNA sequences also encode this same CDR3. This sequence joins TRBV28 and TRBJ2-3; TRBD1 is a possible D gene (5 bases). The CDR3 loop spans 15 amino acids. CDR1 and CDR2 (germline): MDHEN, SYDVKM. Trimming removed 0 bases from V and 2 bases from J, with 9 bases in between. Here the CDR3 DNA reads TGTGCCAGCAGTTTATGGGGGCGGTCCACAGATACGCAGTATTTT. Amino acid sequence: CASSLWGRSTDTQYF.

This clone was seen a single time. The CDR3 reads CASSLGWGNTEAFF. The CDR3 DNA follows: TGTGCCAGCAGCTTAGGGTGGGGGAACACTGAAGCTTTCTTT. The rearrangement links TRBV7-9 to TRBJ1-1; D not resolved. The V gene's germline CDR1 is SEHNR and CDR2 FQNEAQ (reference sequence). The CDR3 sequence is 14 residues long. Between the trimmed V and J ends, which lost 1 base and 1 base, there was a span of 7 bases.

The chain recombines TRBV21-1 with TRBJ2-6; the table calls TRBD1, which could not be checked here. TRBV21-1 constitutes a pseudogene. CDR3 size: 19 residues. CDR3 bases: TGTGCCAGCAGCAAAGCCGTGGACAGCCCCGATCCCGGGGCCAACGTCCTGACTTTC. This translates into CASSKAVDSPDPGANVLTF.

This chain links TRBV7-9 with TRBJ2-4, with TRBD1 matching 7 bases. The CDR3 extends over 14 amino acids. Trimming at V came to 4 bases and at J to 4 bases, leaving 4 bases not matched to a gene. Germline values: CDR1 SEHNR, CDR2 FQNEAQ (reference sequence). CDR3 protein: CASSSGTEKNIQYF. The CDR3 DNA follows: TGTGCCAGCAGCTCTGGGACAGAAAAAAACATTCAGTACTTC. The complete variable domain, with remaining parts taken from reference TRBV7-9 and TRBJ2-4, reads DTGVSQNPRHKITKRGQNVTFRCDPISEHNRLYWYRQTLGQGPEFLTYFQNEAQLEKSRLLSDRFSAERPKGSFSTLEIQRTEQGDSAMYLCASSSGTEKNIQYFGAGTRLSVL.

DNA for the CDR3: TGTGCCAGCAGACCTTCCGGGACAGGGTGGTCCCACAAGGGCTACACCTTC. This translates into CASRPSGTGWSHKGYTF. This rearrangement joins TRBV5-6 to TRBJ1-2, with TRBD1 identical over 9 bases. CDR1 is SGHDT and CDR2 is YYEEEE in the germline V gene. This CDR3 is 17 amino acids long. V was clipped by 5 bases and J by 8 bases; unmatched bases: 19.

J is TRBJ1-2 and V is TRBV27; D uncertain. The V gene's germline CDR1 is MNHEY and CDR2 SMNVEV (reference sequence). V lost 2 bases and J lost 4, with 8 bases in between. The CDR3 covers 13 residues. The CDR3 spells CASSLQPTYGYTF. CDR3 in DNA: TGTGCCAGCAGTTTACAACCCACCTATGGCTACACCTTC.

This rearrangement joins TRBV4-2 to TRBJ2-7; D is possibly TRBD2 (6 bases). The V gene lost 0 bases and the J gene lost 5 bases, with 17 bases spanning the gap. CDR1 is LGHNA, CDR2 YNFKEQ, per germline. The CDR3 extends over 16 amino acids. For the CDR3, the DNA is TGTGCCAGCAGCCAAGATCTACACCGGGAGCTCCACGAGCAGTACTTC. Protein sequence: CASSQDLHRELHEQYF.

The chain joins TRBV7-9 to TRBJ2-2; 10 bases are a match to TRBD1. From germline, CDR1 is SEHNR and CDR2 FQNEAQ (reference sequence). The CDR3 sequence is 16 residues long. The junction had 5 bases not matched to a gene; V was cut back by 5 bases and J by 2 bases. CDR3 amino acids: CASSTGTGENTGELFF. The CDR3 coding sequence is TGTGCCAGCAGCACGGGGACAGGGGAAAACACCGGGGAGCTGTTTTTT.

V gene TRBV5-5 combines with J gene TRBJ1-1; possibly TRBD1 for D (5 bases). Germline CDR1 SGHKS, CDR2 YYEKEE (reference sequence). The CDR3 is 13 amino acids. Trimming stripped 2 bases from V and 4 bases from J, with 9 bases between. The CDR3 loop is CASSLGQTTEAFF. As DNA, the CDR3 is TGTGCCAGCAGCTTAGGACAAACCACTGAAGCTTTCTTT.

This clone appeared a single time. The V call is TRBV6-1, the J call TRBJ2-1, with 7 nucleotides matching TRBD2. The CDR3 length is 16 residues. In germline, CDR1 is MNHNS, CDR2 SASEGT. The ends lost 2 bases at V and 4 bases at J; junction bases unmatched: 8. This CDR3 is CASSEPGDYPYNEQFF. The CDR3 bases are TGTGCCAGCAGTGAACCGGGGGACTACCCTTACAATGAGCAGTTCTTC.

This chain uses TRBV5-4 with TRBJ1-5; no reliable D call. V gave up 6 bases and J gave up 0 bases, with 25 bases separating them. The germline CDR1 and CDR2 sequences are SGHNT and YYREEE (reference sequence). The CDR3 loop spans 19 amino acids. Written as DNA, the CDR3 is TGTGCCAGCACCGTGAGGGCCCGCCTTGGGAATTATAGCAATCAGCCCCAGCATTTT. It translates to CASTVRARLGNYSNQPQHF.

The chain combines TRBV27 with TRBJ2-7, with TRBD2 as a possible D gene (6 bases). Trimming removed 6 bases from V and 3 bases from J, with 15 bases in between. The CDR3 consists of 14 residues. CDR1 and CDR2 (germline): MNHEY, SMNVEV (reference sequence). The DNA for the CDR3 is TGTGCCAGCAGCCCGCCCGGGACTCTCTACGAGCAGTACTTC. This codes for CASSPPGTLYEQYF.

A remark on this clone: The sample carries other DNA sequences with the same CDR3. The rearrangement joins TRBV9 to TRBJ2-1; D gene ambiguous. The V end was cut by 5 bases, the J end by 5 bases, with 5 bases between. CDR1 SGDLS and CDR2 YYNGEE come from the germline V gene. The CDR3 totals 11 residues. CDR3 nucleotide sequence: TGTGCCAGCAGTCCAAACAATGAGCAGTTCTTC. Translated: CASSPNNEQFF.

The chain couples TRBV11-2 to TRBJ1-1; the match to TRBD1 covers 9 bases. Germline-derived CDR1 and CDR2 are SGHAT and FQNNGV. Trimming removed 5 bases from V and 5 bases from J; junction bases left unmatched: 9. This CDR3 is 15 amino acids long. Written as DNA, the CDR3 is TGTGCCAGCAGCACAATTACAGGGGGCGCGACTGAAGCTTTCTTT. Its protein product is CASSTITGGATEAFF.

Here the CDR3 reads CASSQIGTINYGYTF. For the CDR3, the DNA is TGCGCCAGCAGCCAAATAGGCACAATTAACTATGGCTACACCTTC. The V and J genes are TRBV4-3 and TRBJ1-2; D not certain. There are 15 residues in the CDR3. With 2 bases removed from V and 1 base from J, the gap between germline ends came to 11 bases. Germline V gene lookup returns CDR1 LGHNA and CDR2 YSLEER.

This clone was recorded only once. The V and J genes are TRBV7-2 and TRBJ2-3; 12 bases agree with TRBD2. CDR1 SGHTA and CDR2 FQGNSA come from the germline V gene. This CDR3 is built from 19 residues. Germline trimming cut 5 bases from V and 2 bases from J; bases unmatched to any gene: 14. DNA for the CDR3: TGTGCCAGCAGCCCCGAAGCCTTACTAGCGGGAGGTCCCACAGATACGCAGTATTTT. Protein: CASSPEALLAGGPTDTQYF.

This clone was seen just once. This specimen includes other DNA sequences encoding the same CDR3. V usage is TRBV9 and J usage is TRBJ2-7; 11 bases align to TRBD1. The CDR3 covers 15 residues. In germline, CDR1 is SGDLS, CDR2 YYNGEE. The ends lost 3 bases at V and 1 base at J; junction bases unmatched: 3. CDR3 region: CASSAGQGASYEQYF. CDR3 DNA: TGTGCCAGCAGCGCCGGACAGGGGGCTTCCTACGAGCAGTACTTC.

The chain recombines TRBV2 with TRBJ2-5, with 8 bases aligning to TRBD2. Germline V gives CDR1 SNHLY, CDR2 FYNNEI. V gave up 1 base and J gave up 0 bases; unmatched junction bases: 4. This CDR3 is 16 amino acids long. The CDR3 DNA reads as TGTGCCAGCAGTGAAGAAGCGGGAGAAAACCAAGAGACCCAGTACTTC. Its translation is CASSEEAGENQETQYF.

Here the CDR3 DNA reads TGCAGCGCCGGCGCGGACGGACCAAACTATGGCTACACCTTC. Amino acids: CSAGADGPNYGYTF. V is TRBV29-1 and J is TRBJ1-2; D is undetermined. This CDR3 is built from 14 residues. Germline V gene sequence: CDR1 SQVTM, CDR2 ANQGSEA. V was pared by 7 bases and J by 2 bases, with 17 bases between.

About this clone itself: This same CDR3 is encoded by further DNA sequences in the sample. The rearrangement uses TRBV5-6 and TRBJ1-5, with 7 bases matching TRBD1. V was clipped by 0 bases and J by 2 bases; unmatched bases: 2. CDR3 length: 15 residues. The V gene's germline CDR1 is SGHDT and CDR2 YYEEEE. Written as DNA, the CDR3 is TGTGCCAGCAGCTTGGGGACAGGTGGCAATCAGCCCCAGCATTTT. Translating it yields CASSLGTGGNQPQHF.

The chain carries TRBV27 and TRBJ2-5, with a tentative D call TRBD1 (7 bases). In germline, CDR1 is MNHEY, CDR2 SMNVEV (reference sequence). The CDR3 contains 13 residues. The V end was cut by 6 bases, the J end by 11 bases, with 19 bases between. The CDR3 bases are TGTGCCAGCAGGGAGGGGGCGAGAAGTGAGCAGTACTTC. This codes for CASREGARSEQYF.

The V and J genes are TRBV5-4 and TRBJ2-1, with TRBD2 matching 10 bases. The length of the CDR3 is 15 residues. Looked up from germline, CDR1 is SGHNT and CDR2 is YYREEE (reference sequence). V lost 4 bases and J lost 5; bases outside the gene matches: 6. CDR3 nucleotide sequence: TGTGCCAGCAGCCCGGGACTAGCGTGGAACAATGAGCAGTTCTTC. It codes for CASSPGLAWNNEQFF.

This chain connects TRBV27 to TRBJ2-1; D call uncertain. The ends were cut back, 0 bases at V and 5 bases at J, with 8 bases in the middle. The CDR3 is made up of 14 amino acids. Germline values: CDR1 MNHEY, CDR2 SMNVEV (reference sequence). CDR3 nucleotide sequence: TGTGCCAGCAGTTTATCTTCCCCCGACAATGAGCAGTTCTTC. As protein: CASSLSSPDNEQFF.

This chain links TRBV28 with TRBJ1-4, with D maybe TRBD1 (5 bases). The CDR3 has 13 residues. V was trimmed by 6 bases and J by 10 bases, leaving 15 bases between them. In germline, CDR1 is MDHEN, CDR2 SYDVKM. CDR3 sequence (DNA): TGTGCCAGCAGGTTCAGGGTGGGGGGAAAACTGTTTTTT. Its translation: CASRFRVGGKLFF.

The CDR3 bases are TGTGCCAGCAGCTTAGATCCAAACACCGGGGAGCTGTTTTTT. Translation: CASSLDPNTGELFF. This rearrangement joins TRBV11-2 to TRBJ2-2; no clear D. This CDR3 is built from 14 residues. With 0 bases removed from V and 2 bases from J, the gap between germline ends came to 4 bases. Per germline, CDR1 SGHAT and CDR2 FQNNGV.

This chain joins TRBV21-1 and TRBJ1-4; TRBD1 is the table's D call, not checked against the DNA. TRBV21-1 is described as a pseudogene. The CDR3 is 16 amino acids. In nucleotides, the CDR3 is TGTGCCAGCAGCCCCCAGGGGGGTCACAGGGACGAAAAACTGTTTTTT. This translates into CASSPQGGHRDEKLFF.